These 26 T cell receptor beta chains came from one sample sequenced in a study of T cells in localized non-small cell lung cancer. TCRdb keeps only in-frame clones here, not all; method: immunoSEQ multiplex PCR. This table has 25,000 to 35,000 clones, 80% to 95% appearing once. The source was peripheral blood mononuclear cells, collected before any cancer treatment. These receptors were obtained from a woman aged 35 to 70 with stage III lung adenocarcinoma.

The chain recombines TRBV6-5 with TRBJ2-7; D possibly matches TRBD1 or TRBD2 (5 bases each). From germline, CDR1 is MNHEY and CDR2 SVGAGI. This CDR3 comprises 14 residues. Trimming removed 2 bases from V and 5 bases from J, with 13 bases in between. Written as DNA, the CDR3 is TGTGCCAGCAGTTACGGGGCAGGGACCCACGAGCAGTACTTC. As protein: CASSYGAGTHEQYF.

The chain has TRBV7-8 and TRBJ2-2; the match to TRBD1 covers 11 bases. The CDR3 sequence is 16 residues long. V was clipped by 0 bases and J by 6 bases; unmatched bases: 3. Germline V lookup: CDR1 SGHVS, CDR2 FQNEAQ. The CDR3 is CASSLAVGQGAGELFF. For the CDR3, the DNA is TGTGCCAGCAGCTTAGCGGTGGGACAGGGGGCCGGGGAGCTGTTTTTT.

This chain joins TRBV6-5 and TRBJ2-1, with D possibly matching TRBD2 (5 bases). V was pared by 5 bases and J by 0 bases, with 5 bases between. Germline-derived CDR1 and CDR2 are MNHEY and SVGAGI. There are 13 residues in the CDR3. The CDR3 loop is CASSGGSYNEQFF. CDR3 nucleotides: TGTGCCAGCAGTGGAGGCTCCTACAATGAGCAGTTCTTC.

The rearrangement joins TRBV30 to TRBJ2-5; D unclear. The CDR3 is made up of 15 amino acids. CDR1 is GTSNPN, CDR2 SVGIG, per germline (reference sequence). V was pared by 4 bases and J by 5 bases, with 20 bases between. The CDR3 DNA reads TGTGCCTGGACTCGGCACCGCGCACAGACGGAGACCCAGTACTTC. Translated: CAWTRHRAQTETQYF.

CDR3 amino acids: CASSPSGFHEQYF. The CDR3 DNA follows: TGTGCCAGCAGCCCCTCGGGATTCCACGAGCAGTACTTC. The chain uses TRBV5-4 and TRBJ2-7; D is perhaps TRBD2 (5 bases). The CDR3 covers 13 residues. Germline CDR1 reads SGHNT; CDR2 reads YYREEE (reference sequence). The ends were cut back, 4 bases at V and 5 bases at J, with 13 bases in the middle.

This rearrangement joins TRBV19 to TRBJ1-4, with D possibly being TRBD1 (5 bases). The V gene's germline CDR1 is LNHDA and CDR2 SQIVND (reference sequence). This CDR3 has 13 amino acids. Trimming pared 3 bases from V and 8 bases from J, leaving 10 bases between. CDR3 sequence reads: CASSIPGSEKLFF. The CDR3 bases are TGTGCCAGTAGTATTCCAGGGAGCGAAAAACTGTTTTTT.

This chain joins TRBV11-2 and TRBJ2-1; the D is unclear. The germline V gene has CDR1 SGHAT and CDR2 FQNNGV. The CDR3 loop spans 13 amino acids. V dropped 5 bases and J dropped 8 bases, with 13 bases sitting between them. This chain's CDR3 is CASSPIPLHEQFF. CDR3 DNA: TGTGCCAGCAGCCCCATCCCCCTCCATGAGCAGTTCTTC.

V gene TRBV2 combines with J gene TRBJ1-5, with 11 positions matching TRBD1. Germline trimming cut 6 bases from V and 5 bases from J; bases unmatched to any gene: 0. This CDR3 spans 13 amino acids. Germline V gene lookup returns CDR1 SNHLY and CDR2 FYNNEI. CDR3 region: CASRGQGDQPQHF. The CDR3 bases are TGTGCCAGCAGGGGACAGGGGGATCAGCCCCAGCATTTT.

The genes are TRBV29-1 and TRBJ1-1; 7 bases line up with TRBD1. V lost 6 bases and J lost 5; bases outside the gene matches: 0. The length of the CDR3 is 10 residues. Germline CDR1 is SQVTM and CDR2 is ANQGSEA. This CDR3 reads CSVTGTEAFF. The CDR3 region has the DNA TGCAGCGTGACAGGGACTGAAGCTTTCTTT.

The chain employs TRBV7-6 and TRBJ2-7; D possibly corresponds to TRBD1 (5 bases). Germline V gives CDR1 SGHVS, CDR2 FNYEAQ. The CDR3 consists of 12 residues. With 3 bases removed from V and 6 bases from J, the gap between germline ends came to 9 bases. The CDR3 bases are TGTGCCAGCAGCTTTCAGGACACCGAGCAGTACTTC. Its protein product is CASSFQDTEQYF.

V gene TRBV11-2 combines with J gene TRBJ2-7; TRBD1 matches 9 bases. The CDR3 contains 16 residues. CDR1 is SGHAT, CDR2 FQNNGV, per germline. The V segment lost 1 base and the J segment 5 bases; nucleotides outside the gene matches: 9. CDR3 amino acids: CASSLAGTGITNEQYF. CDR3 DNA sequence: TGTGCCAGCAGCTTAGCCGGGACAGGGATAACCAACGAGCAGTACTTC.

This clone was found once. The gene calls are TRBV4-1 and TRBJ1-2; TRBD1 is a possible D gene (6 bases). The CDR3 loop spans 13 amino acids. From germline, CDR1 is MGHRA and CDR2 YSYEKL. With 4 bases removed from V and 5 bases from J, the gap between germline ends came to 11 bases. In nucleotides, the CDR3 is TGCGCCAGCAGCCTCGAGGGGGGTTATGGCTACACCTTC. Its protein product is CASSLEGGYGYTF.

This chain uses TRBV9 with TRBJ2-2, with no clear D. The CDR3 runs to 14 residues. Germline V CDR1 and CDR2: SGDLS, YYNGEE. V dropped 4 bases and J dropped 3 bases, with 10 bases sitting between them. The chain's CDR3 is CASSPPRDTGELFF. CDR3 bases: TGTGCCAGCAGCCCACCTAGGGACACCGGGGAGCTGTTTTTT.

The chain recombines TRBV30 with TRBJ1-2; D gene unclear. CDR1 and CDR2 from the germline V gene are GTSNPN and SVGIG (reference sequence). The CDR3 sequence is 13 residues long. Trimming removed 4 bases at V and 0 bases at J, with 9 bases between. The CDR3 loop reads CAWMADSNYGYTF. CDR3 in DNA: TGTGCCTGGATGGCCGATTCTAACTATGGCTACACCTTC.

The chain carries TRBV14 and TRBJ1-1; TRBD1 is a possible D gene (5 bases). Trimming left V 3 bases short and J 0 bases short, with 17 bases between. This CDR3 region has 17 residues. Germline assignment: CDR1 SGHDN and CDR2 FVKESK. The DNA for the CDR3 is TGTGCCAGCAGCCACCTAACCCCGGGACGGTTGAACACTGAAGCTTTCTTT. Its translation: CASSHLTPGRLNTEAFF.

The rearrangement links TRBV9 to TRBJ1-3; no reliable D call. Germline values: CDR1 SGDLS, CDR2 YYNGEE. This CDR3 spans 13 amino acids. The germline V and J ends were trimmed by 5 bases and 0 bases, with 6 bases remaining between them. CDR3 in amino acids: CASRGNSGNTIYF. DNA of the CDR3: TGTGCCAGCAGGGGGAACTCTGGAAACACCATATATTTT.

This chain links TRBV10-3 with TRBJ2-7, with TRBD2 matching over 11 bases. This CDR3 is built from 14 residues. V lost 10 bases and J lost 1; bases outside the gene matches: 6. Per germline, CDR1 ENHRY and CDR2 SYGVKD. The CDR3 protein is CATRTSGPSYEQYF. The CDR3 DNA is TGTGCCACCCGGACTAGCGGGCCGTCCTACGAGCAGTACTTC.

This chain connects TRBV6-6 to TRBJ2-3, with D possibly TRBD2 on 6 matching bases. CDR3 length: 15 amino acids. Trimming shortened V by 0 bases and J by 0 bases, and 7 bases separated the two germline ends. Germline CDR1 MNHNY, CDR2 SVGAGI (reference sequence). In DNA form, the CDR3 reads TGTGCCAGCAGTTACTCTAGCGGTAGCACAGATACGCAGTATTTT. Translating gives CASSYSSGSTDTQYF.

For the CDR3, the DNA is TGTGCCAGCAGCTTAGGAGGCAGTGCCTACGAGCAGTACTTC. Amino acid sequence: CASSLGGSAYEQYF. The chain links TRBV7-9 to TRBJ2-7; D remains ambiguous. Germline V CDR1 and CDR2: SEHNR, FQNEAQ (reference sequence). V lost 1 base, J lost 2 bases, and 9 bases lay in between. The CDR3 contains 14 residues.

This CDR3 is CASSDGTTDTQYF. Here the CDR3 DNA reads TGCGCCAGCAGTGATGGGACCACAGATACGCAGTATTTT. V is TRBV10-1 and J is TRBJ2-3; D is possibly TRBD1 or TRBD2 (5 bases each). The CDR3 is made up of 13 amino acids. CDR1 and CDR2 (germline): WNHNN, SYGVQD (reference sequence). V lost 3 bases and J 2 bases, leaving 6 bases between the germline ends.

In this sample, this clone turned up once. The chain carries TRBV9 and TRBJ2-3; 8 positions match TRBD2. In germline, CDR1 is SGDLS, CDR2 YYNGEE. The V gene end was trimmed by 2 bases and the J gene end by 6 bases; junction bases not matched to a gene: 11. The CDR3 is 16 residues long. The CDR3 region has the DNA TGTGCCAGCAGCGTGGCGGGACTAGGGGTTTGGGATACGCAGTATTTT. Translation gives CASSVAGLGVWDTQYF.

The chain uses TRBV28 and TRBJ2-7; 9 bases fit TRBD2. Germline V lookup: CDR1 MDHEN, CDR2 SYDVKM. J was trimmed by 3 bases and V by 7 bases; bases with no gene match: 7. The CDR3 is 14 amino acids. The CDR3 bases are TGTGCCAGCATTACGAGCGGGGGGAACTACGAGCAGTACTTC. Encoded protein: CASITSGGNYEQYF. The full variable domain, in which reference TRBV28 and TRBJ2-7 provide the parts outside the CDR3, is DVKVTQSSRYLVKRTGEKVFLECVQDMDHENMFWYRQDPGLGLRLIYFSYDVKMKEKGDIPEGYSVSREKKERFSLILESASTNQTSMYLCASITSGGNYEQYFGPGTRLTVT.

This clone was observed once. The gene calls are TRBV18 and TRBJ1-1; 7 bases line up with TRBD1. The CDR3 loop spans 12 amino acids. The germline gives CDR1 KGHSH, CDR2 LQKENI. Trimming cost V 3 bases and J 6 bases; bases outside gene matches: 1. Here the CDR3 reads CASSPDRAEAFF. The CDR3 bases are TGTGCCAGCTCACCCGACAGGGCTGAAGCTTTCTTT.

The J gene is TRBJ2-2, the V gene TRBV25-1; 10 nucleotides match TRBD1. Losses at the gene ends were 4 bases for V and 4 bases for J; bases not matched to a gene: 6. The CDR3 totals 16 residues. The germline gives CDR1 MGHDK, CDR2 SYGVNS. CDR3 DNA sequence: TGTGCCAGCAGTGCGTCCGGGACAGGGGTCACCGGGGAGCTGTTTTTT. Translation gives CASSASGTGVTGELFF.

This chain joins TRBV27 and TRBJ2-3, with 10 bases fitting TRBD2. With V trimmed by 6 bases and J by 2 bases, 5 bases remained unmatched. In germline, CDR1 is MNHEY, CDR2 SMNVEV (reference sequence). This CDR3 has 15 residues. CDR3 nucleotides: TGTGCCAGCAGACTCGGACTAGCGGACACAGATACGCAGTATTTT. Its protein product is CASRLGLADTDTQYF.

The CDR3 coding sequence is TGTGCCAGCAAACGGGACTCCCAAGAGACCCAGTACTTC. It encodes CASKRDSQETQYF. The chain couples TRBV27 to TRBJ2-5; TRBD2 might be the D (6 bases). CDR1 and CDR2 from the germline V gene are MNHEY and SMNVEV (reference sequence). The CDR3 length is 13 residues. V was shortened by 7 bases and J by 1 base, with 10 bases between the two germline ends.